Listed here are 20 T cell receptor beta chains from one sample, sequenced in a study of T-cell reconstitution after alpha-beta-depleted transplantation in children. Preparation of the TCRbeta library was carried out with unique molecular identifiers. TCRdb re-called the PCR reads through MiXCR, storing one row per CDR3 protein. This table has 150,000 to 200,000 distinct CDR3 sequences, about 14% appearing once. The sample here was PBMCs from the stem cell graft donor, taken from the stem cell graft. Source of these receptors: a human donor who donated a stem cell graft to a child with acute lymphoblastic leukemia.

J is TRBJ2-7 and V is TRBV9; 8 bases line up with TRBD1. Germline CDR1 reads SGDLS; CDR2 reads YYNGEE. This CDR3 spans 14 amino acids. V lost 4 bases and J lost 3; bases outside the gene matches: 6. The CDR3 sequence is CASSTQGAGYEQYF. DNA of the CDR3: TGTGCCAGCAGCACCCAGGGGGCAGGCTACGAGCAGTACTTC.

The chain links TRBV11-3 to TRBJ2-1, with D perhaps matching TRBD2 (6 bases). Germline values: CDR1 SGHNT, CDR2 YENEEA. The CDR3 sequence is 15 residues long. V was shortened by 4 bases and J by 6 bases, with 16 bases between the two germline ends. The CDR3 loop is CASSSGLSNANEQFF. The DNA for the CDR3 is TGTGCCAGCAGCTCCGGACTATCCAACGCCAATGAGCAGTTCTTC.

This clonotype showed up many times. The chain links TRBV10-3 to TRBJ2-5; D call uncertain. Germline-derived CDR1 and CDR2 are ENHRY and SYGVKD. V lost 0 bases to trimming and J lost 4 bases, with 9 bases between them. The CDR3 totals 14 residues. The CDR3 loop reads CAISESASGETQYF. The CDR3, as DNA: TGTGCCATCAGTGAGTCCGCCTCAGGAGAGACCCAGTACTTC.

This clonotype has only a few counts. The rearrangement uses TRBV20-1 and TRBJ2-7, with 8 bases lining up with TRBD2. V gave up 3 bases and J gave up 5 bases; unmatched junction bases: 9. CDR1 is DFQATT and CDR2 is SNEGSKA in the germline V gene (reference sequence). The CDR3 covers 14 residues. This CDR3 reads CSASNSGAKDEQYF. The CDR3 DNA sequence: TGCAGTGCTAGCAATAGCGGGGCTAAGGACGAGCAGTACTTC.

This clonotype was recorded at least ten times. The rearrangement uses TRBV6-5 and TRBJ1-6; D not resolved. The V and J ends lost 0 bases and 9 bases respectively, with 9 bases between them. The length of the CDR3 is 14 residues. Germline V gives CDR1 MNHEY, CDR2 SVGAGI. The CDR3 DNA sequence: TGTGCCAGCAGTTACTCGATGGATCGTTCACCCCTCCACTTT. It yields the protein CASSYSMDRSPLHF.

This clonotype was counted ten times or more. The CDR3 region has the DNA TGTGCCAGCAGCCTCGGACAGCCTAATACCTTCTACAATGAGCAGTTCTTC. It is translated as CASSLGQPNTFYNEQFF. J is TRBJ2-1 and V is TRBV7-9, with a weak D call TRBD1 (6 bases). V was trimmed by 5 bases and J by 3 bases, leaving 20 bases between them. The CDR3 is 17 residues long. From germline, CDR1 is SEHNR and CDR2 FQNEAQ (reference sequence).

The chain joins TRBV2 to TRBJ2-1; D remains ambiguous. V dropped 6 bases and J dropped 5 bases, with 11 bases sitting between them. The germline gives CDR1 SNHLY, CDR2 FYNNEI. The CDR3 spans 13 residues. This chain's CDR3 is CASRARSHNEQFF. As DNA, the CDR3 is TGTGCCAGCAGGGCCCGGTCTCACAATGAGCAGTTCTTC.

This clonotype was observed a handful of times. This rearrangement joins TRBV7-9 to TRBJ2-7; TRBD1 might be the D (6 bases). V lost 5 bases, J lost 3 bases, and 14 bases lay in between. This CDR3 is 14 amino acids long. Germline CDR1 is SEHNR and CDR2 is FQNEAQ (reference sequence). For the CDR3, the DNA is TGTGCCAGCAGCCCCCGACAGGAGGTCTACGAGCAGTACTTC. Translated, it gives CASSPRQEVYEQYF.

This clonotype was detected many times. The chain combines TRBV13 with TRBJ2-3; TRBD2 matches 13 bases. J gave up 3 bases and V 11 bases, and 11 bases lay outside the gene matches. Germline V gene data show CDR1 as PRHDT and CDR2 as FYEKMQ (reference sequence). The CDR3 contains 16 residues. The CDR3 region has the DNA TGTGCCGGAACTCGGACTAGCGGGAGTGAAACAGATACGCAGTATTTT. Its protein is CAGTRTSGSETDTQYF. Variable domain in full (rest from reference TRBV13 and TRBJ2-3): AAGVIQSPRHLIKEKRETATLKCYPIPRHDTVYWYQQGPGQDPQFLISFYEKMQSDKGSIPDRFSAQQFSDYHSELNMSSLELGDSALYFCAGTRTSGSETDTQYFGPGTRLTVL.

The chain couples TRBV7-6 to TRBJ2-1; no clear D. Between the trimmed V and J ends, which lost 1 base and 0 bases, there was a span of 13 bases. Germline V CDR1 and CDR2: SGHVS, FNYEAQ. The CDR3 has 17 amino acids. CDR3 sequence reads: CASSLESAAFSYNEQFF. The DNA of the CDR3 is TGTGCCAGCAGCTTAGAGAGCGCCGCCTTCTCCTACAATGAGCAGTTCTTC.

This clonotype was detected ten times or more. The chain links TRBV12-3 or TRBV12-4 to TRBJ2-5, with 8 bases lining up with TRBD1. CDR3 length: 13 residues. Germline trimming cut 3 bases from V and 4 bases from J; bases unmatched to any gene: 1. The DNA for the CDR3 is TGTGCCAGCAGTTTCACAGGGGGAGAGACCCAGTACTTC. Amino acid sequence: CASSFTGGETQYF.

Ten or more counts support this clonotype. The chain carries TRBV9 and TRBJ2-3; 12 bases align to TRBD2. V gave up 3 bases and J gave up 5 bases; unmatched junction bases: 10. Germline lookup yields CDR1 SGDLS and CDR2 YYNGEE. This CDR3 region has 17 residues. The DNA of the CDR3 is TGTGCCAGCAGCGAGGAGGCTAGCGGGAGGGCCGGAGATACGCAGTATTTT. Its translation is CASSEEASGRAGDTQYF.

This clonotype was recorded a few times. CDR3 region: CASQGRSSGEKLFF. In nucleotides, the CDR3 is TGTGCCAGCCAGGGGAGATCGAGCGGTGAAAAACTGTTTTTT. The J gene is TRBJ1-4, the V gene TRBV6-1; D might be TRBD1 (6 bases). Germline V gives CDR1 MNHNS, CDR2 SASEGT. CDR3 length: 14 amino acids. V was pared by 8 bases and J by 7 bases, with 17 bases between.

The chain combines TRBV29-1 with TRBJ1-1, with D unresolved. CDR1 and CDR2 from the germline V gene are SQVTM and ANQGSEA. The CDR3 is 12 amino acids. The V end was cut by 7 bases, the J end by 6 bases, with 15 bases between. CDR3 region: CSGRTEIAEAFF. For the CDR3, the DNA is TGCAGCGGCAGAACAGAGATCGCTGAAGCTTTCTTT.

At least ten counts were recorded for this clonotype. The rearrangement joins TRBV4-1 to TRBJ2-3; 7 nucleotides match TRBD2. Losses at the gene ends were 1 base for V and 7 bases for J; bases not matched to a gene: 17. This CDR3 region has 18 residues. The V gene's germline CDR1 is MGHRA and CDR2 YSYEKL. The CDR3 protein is CASSQAPAAERGIYTQYF. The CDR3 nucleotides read TGCGCCAGCAGCCAAGCTCCCGCAGCGGAGCGGGGCATATATACGCAGTATTTT.

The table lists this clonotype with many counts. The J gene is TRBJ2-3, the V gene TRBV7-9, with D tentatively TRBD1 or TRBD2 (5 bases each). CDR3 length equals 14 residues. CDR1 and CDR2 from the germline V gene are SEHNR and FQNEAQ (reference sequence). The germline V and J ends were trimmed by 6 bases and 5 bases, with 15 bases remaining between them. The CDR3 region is CASSWGSRGDTQYF. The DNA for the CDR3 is TGTGCCAGCAGTTGGGGGAGTCGTGGAGATACGCAGTATTTT.

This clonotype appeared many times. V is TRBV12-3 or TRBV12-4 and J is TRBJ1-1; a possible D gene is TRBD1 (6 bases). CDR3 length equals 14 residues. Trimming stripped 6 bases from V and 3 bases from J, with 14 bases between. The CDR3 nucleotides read TGTGCCAGCAGGCGAGGACAGATGGACACTGAAGCTTTCTTT. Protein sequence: CASRRGQMDTEAFF.

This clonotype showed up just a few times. The CDR3 DNA reads as TGTGCCAGCAGCCCACCCGGAAGCGACGCGCGGAGGGAGGGGAACACTGAAGCTTTCTTT. It yields the protein CASSPPGSDARREGNTEAFF. This chain connects TRBV11-1 to TRBJ1-1; D is unresolved. V was trimmed by 5 bases and J by 1 base, leaving 29 bases between them. Germline assignment: CDR1 SGHAT and CDR2 FQDESV (reference sequence). This CDR3 comprises 20 residues.

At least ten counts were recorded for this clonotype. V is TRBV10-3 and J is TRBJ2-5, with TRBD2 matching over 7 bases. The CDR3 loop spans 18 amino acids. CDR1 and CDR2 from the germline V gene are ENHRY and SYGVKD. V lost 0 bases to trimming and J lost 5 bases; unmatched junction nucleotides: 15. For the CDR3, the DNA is TGTGCCATCAGTGAGTCTGTTCTCCTTGGGGAGGGCGACGAGACCCAGTACTTC. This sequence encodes CAISESVLLGEGDETQYF.

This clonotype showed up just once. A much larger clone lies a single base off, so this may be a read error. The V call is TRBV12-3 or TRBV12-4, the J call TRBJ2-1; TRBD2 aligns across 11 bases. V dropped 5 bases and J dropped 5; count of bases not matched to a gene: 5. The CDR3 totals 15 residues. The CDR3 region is CASSLSGRGDNEQFF. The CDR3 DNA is TGTGCCAGCAGTCTTAGCGGGAGGGGGGACAATGAGCAGTTCTTC.